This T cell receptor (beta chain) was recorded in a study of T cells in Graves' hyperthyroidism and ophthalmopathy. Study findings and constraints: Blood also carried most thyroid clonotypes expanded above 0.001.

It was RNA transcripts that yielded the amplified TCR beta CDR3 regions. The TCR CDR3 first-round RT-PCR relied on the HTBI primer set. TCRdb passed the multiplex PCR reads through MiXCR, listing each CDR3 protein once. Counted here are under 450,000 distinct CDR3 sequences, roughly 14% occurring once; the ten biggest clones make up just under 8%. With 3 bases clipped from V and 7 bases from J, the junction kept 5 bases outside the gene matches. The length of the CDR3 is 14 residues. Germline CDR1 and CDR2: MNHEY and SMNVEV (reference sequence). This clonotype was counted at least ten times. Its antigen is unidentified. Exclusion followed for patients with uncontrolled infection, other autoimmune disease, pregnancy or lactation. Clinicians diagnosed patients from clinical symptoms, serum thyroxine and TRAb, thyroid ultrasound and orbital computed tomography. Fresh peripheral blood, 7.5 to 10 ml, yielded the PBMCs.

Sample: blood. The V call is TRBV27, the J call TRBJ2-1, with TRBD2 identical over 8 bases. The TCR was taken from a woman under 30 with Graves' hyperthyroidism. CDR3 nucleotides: TGTGCCAGCAGTTTCGGGGGGGCCGGGAATGAGCAGTTCTTC. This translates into CASSFGGAGNEQFF.